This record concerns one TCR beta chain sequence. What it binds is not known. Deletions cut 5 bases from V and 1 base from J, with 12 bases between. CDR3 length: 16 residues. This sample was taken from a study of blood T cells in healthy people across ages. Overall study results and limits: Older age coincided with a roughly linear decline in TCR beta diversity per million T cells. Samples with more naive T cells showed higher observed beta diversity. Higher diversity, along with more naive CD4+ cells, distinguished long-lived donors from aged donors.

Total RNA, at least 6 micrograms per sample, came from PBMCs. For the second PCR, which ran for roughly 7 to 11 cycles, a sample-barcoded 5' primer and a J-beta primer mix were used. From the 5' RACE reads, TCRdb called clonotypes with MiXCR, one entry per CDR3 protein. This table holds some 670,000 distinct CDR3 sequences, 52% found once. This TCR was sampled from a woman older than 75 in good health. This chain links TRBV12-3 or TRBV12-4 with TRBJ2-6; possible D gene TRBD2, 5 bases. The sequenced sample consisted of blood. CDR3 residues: CASSPDGVSGANVLTF. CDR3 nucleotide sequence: TGTGCCAGCAGTCCCGACGGGGTTTCTGGGGCCAACGTCCTGACTTTC.